This T cell receptor (beta chain) was retrieved from a study of blood T cells in healthy people across ages. Points on this clonotype: The antigen remains unidentified.

Study-level points and caveats: CMV status of donors was not determined, possibly confounding expanded clonotype changes. It was the long-lived donors that had more naive CD4+ cells and higher diversity than aged donors.

CDR1 is MGHRA and CDR2 is YSYEKL in the germline V gene. The CDR3 has 15 amino acids. Combining a sample-barcoded 5' primer with a J-beta primer mix, a second PCR ran for roughly 6 to 11 cycles. Every cDNA molecule bore a tag from a template-switch adaptor containing 12 random nucleotides. Each of the samples gave a minimum of 2.5 million paired-end reads that contained CDR3. TCRdb re-called the 5' RACE reads with MiXCR, one entry per CDR3 protein. The table includes approximately 690,000 distinct CDR3 sequences, 45% to 65% detected once. The chain couples TRBV4-1 to TRBJ2-1; TRBD2 aligns across 9 bases. Matching the DNA end better, TRBJ2-7 makes the J call doubtful. This receptor was obtained from a man aged 60-69 years in good health. Sequenced input: blood. CDR3 coding DNA: TGCGCCAGCAGCCAGCCGGGACTAGCCCCCTACGAGCAGTACTTC. This encodes CASSQPGLAPYEQYF.